Presented here are 9 T cell receptor beta chains from one specimen sequenced in a study of cytomegalovirus exposure and HLA in healthy donors. 13 Jbeta primers and 60 Vbeta primers were used for the PCR. The repertoire was sequenced with immunoSEQ multiplex PCR; TCRdb's copy has only in-frame clones and lacks some. This listing includes approximately 40,000 clones. The specimen sequenced was PBMCs. The receptor source for this set is a human donor in good health.

The V and J genes are TRBV5-1 and TRBJ1-2; D not certain. From germline, CDR1 is SGHRS and CDR2 YFSETQ. The CDR3 has 12 amino acids. Trimming left V 4 bases short and J 8 bases short, with 12 bases between. CDR3 coding DNA: TGCGCCAGCAGCCAAAAAAACGAGGGCTACACCTTC. It yields the protein CASSQKNEGYTF.

The genes are TRBV7-9 and TRBJ2-7, with D tentatively TRBD1 (6 bases). Trimming cost V 4 bases and J 3 bases, with 16 bases left between them. The CDR3 covers 15 residues. The germline CDR1 and CDR2 sequences are SEHNR and FQNEAQ (reference sequence). The CDR3, as DNA: TGTGCCAGCAGCTCCCCGGGGCAGGGGATCTACGAGCAGTACTTC. This codes for CASSSPGQGIYEQYF.

The chain employs TRBV29-1 and TRBJ1-2; no definite D call. CDR1 is SQVTM, CDR2 ANQGSEA, per germline. Deletions cut 0 bases from V and 8 bases from J, with 16 bases between. The CDR3 is made up of 14 amino acids. The CDR3 DNA follows: TGCAGCGTTGAAGACGACAAGCTCCTTGGGGGCTACACCTTC. It encodes CSVEDDKLLGGYTF.

This chain uses TRBV2 with TRBJ2-7, with D uncertain. The ends were cut back, 5 bases at V and 3 bases at J, with 5 bases in the middle. CDR3 length: 11 residues. The germline gives CDR1 SNHLY, CDR2 FYNNEI. This CDR3 reads CASSPFYEQYF. The CDR3 DNA sequence: TGTGCCAGCAGTCCGTTCTACGAGCAGTACTTC. The complete variable domain, with remaining parts taken from reference TRBV2 and TRBJ2-7, reads EPEVTQTPSHQVTQMGQEVILRCVPISNHLYFYWYRQILGQKVEFLVSFYNNEISEKSEIFDDQFSVERPDGSNFTLKIRSTKLEDSAMYFCASSPFYEQYFGPGTRLTVT.

This sequence joins TRBV18 and TRBJ1-2; D is unresolved. The CDR3 runs 14 residues. V lost 1 base and J 8 bases, leaving 14 bases between the germline ends. The germline gives CDR1 KGHSH, CDR2 LQKENI. Here the CDR3 reads CASSPLSVAGGYTF. The CDR3 DNA follows: TGTGCCAGCTCACCACTTTCGGTCGCGGGCGGCTACACCTTC.

V gene TRBV6-1 combines with J gene TRBJ1-5; D is unresolved. Germline V CDR1 and CDR2: MNHNS, SASEGT. V was pared by 2 bases and J by 0 bases, with 11 bases between. This CDR3 contains 16 residues. CDR3 in DNA: TGTGCCAGCAGTGAATTCAGGATTATTAGCAATCAGCCCCAGCATTTT. Protein: CASSEFRIISNQPQHF.

V gene TRBV28 combines with J gene TRBJ2-7, with 9 bases matching TRBD1. This CDR3 is 15 amino acids long. Unmatched junction bases numbered 7, after V lost 6 bases and J lost 1 base. Germline-derived CDR1 and CDR2 are MDHEN and SYDVKM. CDR3 bases: TGTGCCAGCAGCACCCGGGACAGGGTGTCCTACGAGCAGTACTTC. It codes for CASSTRDRVSYEQYF.

The V and J genes are TRBV7-2 and TRBJ1-5, with a tentative D call TRBD1 (5 bases). This CDR3 is 15 amino acids long. Looked up from germline, CDR1 is SGHTA and CDR2 is FQGNSA. V was shortened by 0 bases and J by 5 bases, with 11 bases between the two germline ends. The DNA for the CDR3 is TGTGCCAGCAGCTTAGCAAGTACGGGGGATCAGCCCCAGCATTTT. This sequence encodes CASSLASTGDQPQHF.

The rearrangement uses TRBV9 and TRBJ2-3; 13 bases are shared with TRBD2. The CDR3 has 16 residues. V shed 3 bases, J shed 2 bases, and the junction held 3 bases outside the gene matches. From germline, CDR1 is SGDLS and CDR2 YYNGEE. CDR3 protein: CASSAGLAGNTDTQYF. CDR3 nucleotide sequence: TGTGCCAGCAGCGCGGGACTAGCGGGGAACACAGATACGCAGTATTTT.